This is a list of T cell receptor beta chains from one sample in a study of beta chain features in type 1 diabetes. Sequencing used immunoSEQ multiplex PCR; TCRdb keeps in-frame clones, though not all of them. In the table there are about 150,000 clones, 10% of which are singletons. The sequenced material came from central memory CD4+ T cells from blood. The receptors stem from a man under 40 with type 1 diabetes. CDR3s include the opening cysteine and the closing phenylalanine or tryptophan. The D gene is left open where the match is weak. Expanded clones are given a class, and other clones once, few, many or no size at all.

clone size	V gene	D gene	J gene	CDR3 length	CDR3 DNA	CDR3 protein
few	TRBV29-1	-	TRBJ1-1	13	TGCAGCGTTGGGGGAGAGGGGCTCGGGAGGGCTTTCTTT	CSVGGEGLGRAFF
-	TRBV2	TRBD1	TRBJ1-5	14	TGTGCCAGCAGTGACCGGGACAGGGCTCAGCCCCAGCATTTT	CASSDRDRAQPQHF
many	TRBV11-3	-	TRBJ2-5	14	TGTGCCAGCAGCTTAGCCGGCGGCGGAGAGACCCAGTACTTC	CASSLAGGGETQYF
few	TRBV18	-	TRBJ2-3	13	TGTGCCAGCTCACCACCGGGGGGGCATACGCAGTATTTT	CASSPPGGHTQYF
-	TRBV9	-	TRBJ2-2	15	TGTGCCAGCAGCACAGGCGCAGTTTTCACCGGGGAGCTGTTTTTT	CASSTGAVFTGELFF
few	TRBV19	TRBD2	TRBJ2-1	15	TGTGCCAGTTCAGTAGCGGGAGTGGCCTACAATGAGCAGTTCTTC	CASSVAGVAYNEQFF
many	TRBV7-9	TRBD1	TRBJ1-2	14	TGTGCCAGCAGCGTCGAACAGGGGCGCTATGGCTACACCTTC	CASSVEQGRYGYTF
-	TRBV14	TRBD1	TRBJ1-1	17	TGTGCCAGCAGCCCCGGGACAGGCGATACCATGAACACTGAAGCTTTCTTT	CASSPGTGDTMNTEAFF
few	TRBV2	-	TRBJ1-1	14	TGTGCCAGCAGCTTCCAGGCCATGAACACTGAAGCTTTCTTT	CASSFQAMNTEAFF
few	TRBV5-1	TRBD2	TRBJ2-5	15	TGCGCCAGCACCTGGACTAGCGACGCCCAAGAGACCCAGTACTTC	CASTWTSDAQETQYF
-	TRBV7-9	-	TRBJ2-7	12	TGTGCCAGCAGCTTCACTAGCTACGAGCAGTACTTC	CASSFTSYEQYF
-	TRBV19	TRBD2	TRBJ2-5	15	TGTGCCAGTAGTCCTGGGAGGGTCGCCCAAGAGACCCAGTACTTC	CASSPGRVAQETQYF
-	TRBV11-2	TRBD2	TRBJ2-1	17	TGTGCCAGCAGCTTAACAGGGACTAGTATCGCCTACAATGAGCAGTTCTTC	CASSLTGTSIAYNEQFF
few	TRBV5-4	TRBD1	TRBJ1-2	12	TGTGCCAGCAGCTCGGACAGGGATGGCTACACCTTC	CASSSDRDGYTF
-	TRBV6-6	-	TRBJ2-5	13	TGTGCCAGCAGTTACGACAGCGAAGAGACCCAGTACTTC	CASSYDSEETQYF
few	TRBV6-5	TRBD2	TRBJ2-5	13	TGTGCCAGCAGACTAGCGGGAGGGGAGACCCAGTACTTC	CASRLAGGETQYF
-	TRBV5-4	TRBD1	TRBJ2-5	13	TGTGCCAGCAGCTTACAGGGGCAAGAGACCCAGTACTTC	CASSLQGQETQYF
-	TRBV27	-	TRBJ2-3	15	TGTGCCAGCAGTTTATGGACAGCCGGTCGCGATACGCAGTATTTT	CASSLWTAGRDTQYF
-	TRBV9	-	TRBJ2-1	14	TGTGCCAGCAGCGTAGGTAGGGGTGACAATGAGCAGTTCTTC	CASSVGRGDNEQFF
few	TRBV7-9	TRBD1	TRBJ2-1	13	TGTGCCAGCAGGGGGACAGGGTGGAATGAGCAGTTCTTC	CASRGTGWNEQFF
few	TRBV9	-	TRBJ1-3	16	TGTGCCAGCAGCGTAGGTGGCAGGGGCTCTGGAAACACCATATATTTT	CASSVGGRGSGNTIYF
-	TRBV28	TRBD1	TRBJ2-7	12	TGTGCCAGCAGTTTACAGGGGGACGAGCAGTACTTC	CASSLQGDEQYF
few	TRBV18	-	TRBJ2-3	15	TGTGCCAGCTCACCAAGTTTGGCTAGCACAGATACGCAGTATTTT	CASSPSLASTDTQYF
few	TRBV30	TRBD2	TRBJ2-3	15	TGTGCCTGGAGTCAGAGTGCAGCGGGAGCAGATACGCAGTATTTT	CAWSQSAAGADTQYF
few	TRBV29-1	-	TRBJ1-1	12	TGCAGCGTTGAAGACGGACGGGGTGAAGCTTTCTTT	CSVEDGRGEAFF
few	TRBV7-2	-	TRBJ1-2	15	TGTGCCAGCAGCTTGGGACGGGAGTCAAACTATGGCTACACCTTC	CASSLGRESNYGYTF
few	TRBV10-3	-	TRBJ1-1	13	TGTGCCATCAGTGCCGGGGAATACACTGAAGCTTTCTTT	CAISAGEYTEAFF
few	TRBV5-1	-	TRBJ2-1	16	TGCGCCAGCAGCTTGGATCCAGGGGGGTCCTACAATGAGCAGTTCTTC	CASSLDPGGSYNEQFF
-	TRBV27	TRBD1	TRBJ2-5	17	TGTGCCAGCAGTTTATTCTTGACAGGGAGAGGAGAAGAGACCCAGTACTTC	CASSLFLTGRGEETQYF
few	TRBV4-3	-	TRBJ2-7	15	TGCGCCAGCAGCCAGGGCGGAACAGGGACCTACGAGCAGTACTTC	CASSQGGTGTYEQYF
-	TRBV28	TRBD2	TRBJ2-3	16	TGTGCCAGCAGTCCGGGACTAGCGGGAGAGACAGATACGCAGTATTTT	CASSPGLAGETDTQYF
few	TRBV11-1	TRBD2	TRBJ2-7	16	TGTGCCAGCAGCTCCTTACCGGGACTAGGGAATGACGAGCAGTACTTC	CASSSLPGLGNDEQYF
few	TRBV9	TRBD2	TRBJ2-3	15	TGTGCCAGCAGCGTAGCGCCTAGCGGTACAGATACGCAGTATTTT	CASSVAPSGTDTQYF
few	TRBV15	-	TRBJ1-1	16	TGTGCCACCAGCAGAGTGGTGTCAGGGGTGTACACTGAAGCTTTCTTT	CATSRVVSGVYTEAFF
-	TRBV19	TRBD2	TRBJ2-1	17	TGTGCCAGTAGTATCGGGACTAGCGGGAGTCTCTACAATGAGCAGTTCTTC	CASSIGTSGSLYNEQFF
-	TRBV10-3	TRBD2	TRBJ2-3	17	TGTGCCATCAGTGAGTCGGGACTAGCGGAGATCACAGATACGCAGTATTTT	CAISESGLAEITDTQYF
-	TRBV6-1	TRBD1	TRBJ1-1	13	TGTGCCATTAACCGGCAGGGGGCTTCTGAAGCTTTCTTT	CAINRQGASEAFF
few	TRBV28	TRBD1	TRBJ1-1	15	TGTGCCAGCAGGGAAGGACAGGGTACGGGCACTGAAGCTTTCTTT	CASREGQGTGTEAFF
-	TRBV28	TRBD1	TRBJ1-5	14	TGTGCCAGCAGTTCGGGACAGGGCAATCAGCCCCAGCATTTT	CASSSGQGNQPQHF
-	TRBV7-2	-	TRBJ2-3	14	TGTGCCAGCAGCCCCGTATTCGGCACAGATACGCAGTATTTT	CASSPVFGTDTQYF
many	TRBV5-1	-	TRBJ2-1	16	TGCGCCAGCAGCTTTGAGCCAACAGGGTCCTACAATGAGCAGTTCTTC	CASSFEPTGSYNEQFF
many	TRBV28	-	TRBJ2-4	16	TGTGCCAGCAGCCCGACAGGGACTCTAGCCAAAAACATTCAGTACTTC	CASSPTGTLAKNIQYF
once	TRBV6-5	TRBD1	TRBJ1-1	16	TGTGCCAGCAGTTACTCGGGACAGGGCAGAGGCACTGAAGCTTTCTTT	CASSYSGQGRGTEAFF
-	TRBV30	TRBD1	TRBJ2-7	12	TGTGCCTGGACTCGACAGGGGAACGAGCAGTACTTC	CAWTRQGNEQYF
few	TRBV9	-	TRBJ2-5	16	TGTGCCAGCAGCGTAGGTGCGGAGCGGAGCCAAGAGACCCAGTACTTC	CASSVGAERSQETQYF
few	TRBV5-1	-	TRBJ2-1	12	TGCGCCAGCAGCTTGGAGGAGGGTGAGCAGTTCTTC	CASSLEEGEQFF
-	TRBV2	-	TRBJ2-7	12	TGTGCCAGCAGAGGTGACAGGTACGAGCAGTACTTC	CASRGDRYEQYF
few	TRBV7-2	-	TRBJ2-7	14	TGTGCCAGCACCCCTGGACTGCCGGCAGGCGAGCAGTACTTC	CASTPGLPAGEQYF
few	TRBV7-9	-	TRBJ1-5	13	TGTGCCAGCAGCTTCGACAGTTATCAGCCCCAGCATTTT	CASSFDSYQPQHF
-	TRBV28	-	TRBJ2-6	15	TGTGCCAGCAATTCAATAGCCTCTGGGGCCAACGTCCTGACTTTC	CASNSIASGANVLTF
few	TRBV30	-	TRBJ2-3	15	TGTGCCTGGAGGGGTTGGGGAGTGGGTACAGATACGCAGTATTTT	CAWRGWGVGTDTQYF
few	TRBV9	-	TRBJ2-1	15	TGTGCCAGCAGCAGCCAAGGAGCCCTCCCCAATGAGCAGTTCTTC	CASSSQGALPNEQFF
-	TRBV5-1	-	TRBJ1-1	15	TGCGCCAGCAGCTTTGGGGGGGGGCTGAACACTGAAGCTTTCTTT	CASSFGGGLNTEAFF
few	TRBV27	TRBD2	TRBJ2-1	16	TGTGCCAGCAGTTTACTGGTACAGCGGGGCCCCAATGAGCAGTTCTTC	CASSLLVQRGPNEQFF
few	TRBV7-2	-	TRBJ2-2	14	TGTGCCAGCAGCTTAAGCGGTACCACCGGGGAGCTGTTTTTT	CASSLSGTTGELFF
few	TRBV5-1	-	TRBJ2-1	14	TGCGCCAGCAGCGGACAGAGCTCCTACAATGAGCAGTTCTTC	CASSGQSSYNEQFF
-	TRBV27	TRBD2	TRBJ2-1	15	TGTGCCAGCGCCGTTGATGCTAGCGGGAGGAATGAGCAGTTCTTC	CASAVDASGRNEQFF
few	TRBV5-1	TRBD2	TRBJ2-1	14	TGCGCCAGCAGCTTGGTGGCGGGGGGCCAGGAGCAGTTCTTC	CASSLVAGGQEQFF
-	TRBV5-1	TRBD2	TRBJ2-7	13	TGCGCCAGCAAGCCCAGCGGGAGCTACGAGCAGTACTTC	CASKPSGSYEQYF